These 8 T cell receptor beta chains were sequenced from one sample in a study of metastatic and nonmetastatic thyroid tumors. TCRdb ran MiXCR on the PCR reads. Here the sample spans 45,000 to 50,000 clones, roughly a fifth being singletons. Thyroid surgery was preceded by no treatment in any patient. The sequencing sample was made of blood. The receptors come from a male donor with papillary thyroid cancer or a benign thyroid nodule (not recorded which). Some clones in this sample may be carry-over from other donors' samples.

In its sample, this clone was seen many times. V gene TRBV11-3 combines with J gene TRBJ1-6; D call uncertain. Germline CDR1 SGHNT, CDR2 YENEEA. There are 14 residues in the CDR3. V lost 5 bases and J lost 12, with 17 bases in between. CDR3 DNA sequence: TGTGCCAGCAGCCCAGAGGTGGCAGGTAGACCCCTCCACTTT. Its protein is CASSPEVAGRPLHF. The full variable domain, with the rest looked up from reference TRBV11-3 and TRBJ1-6, is EAGVVQSPRYKIIEKKQPVAFWCNPISGHNTLYWYLQNLGQGPELLIRYENEEAVDDSQLPKDRFSAERLKGVDSTLKIQPAELGDSAVYLCASSPEVAGRPLHFGNGTRLTVT.

This clone was observed at least ten times. The chain has TRBV6-1 and TRBJ2-1; the match to TRBD1 covers 8 bases. J was trimmed by 7 bases and V by 2 bases; bases with no gene match: 4. Germline V gene data show CDR1 as MNHNS and CDR2 as SASEGT. This CDR3 has 14 amino acids. The CDR3 loop reads CASSEQGAGNEQFF. The CDR3 DNA follows: TGTGCCAGCAGTGAACAGGGGGCGGGGAATGAGCAGTTCTTC.

The rearrangement joins TRBV2 to TRBJ2-2; 11 positions match TRBD2. The germline V gene has CDR1 SNHLY and CDR2 FYNNEI. This CDR3 region has 19 residues. Trimming took 1 base from V and 5 from J; bases not matched to a gene: 12. The CDR3 reads CASSEVGVRLAGSTGELFF. The CDR3 DNA sequence: TGTGCCAGCAGTGAAGTTGGGGTCAGACTAGCGGGGTCAACCGGGGAGCTGTTTTTT.

Points on this clone: A much more abundant neighbour one base away suggests this may be a read error. The CDR3 does not end in the conserved phenylalanine or tryptophan, so this is likely a read error. The CDR3 sequence: CASSWTYAYGYTS. In nucleotides, the CDR3 is TGTGCCAGCAGTTGGACGTATGCCTATGGCTACACCTCC. The chain carries TRBV6-1 and TRBJ1-2; no clear D. Trimming pared 5 bases from V and 4 bases from J, leaving 11 bases between. This CDR3 contains 13 residues. From germline, CDR1 is MNHNS and CDR2 SASEGT.

The V call is TRBV3-1, the J call TRBJ2-7, with 10 positions matching TRBD2. CDR1 is LGHDT and CDR2 is YNNKEL in the germline V gene (reference sequence). Trimming cost V 5 bases and J 2 bases; bases outside gene matches: 6. The CDR3 has 15 amino acids. CDR3 residues: CASSSGLAGAYEQYF. CDR3 DNA sequence: TGTGCCAGCAGCTCGGGTCTAGCGGGAGCCTACGAGCAGTACTTC.

This clone has at least ten counts. The chain carries TRBV12-3 or TRBV12-4 and TRBJ1-4, with a tentative D call TRBD1 (6 bases). V was trimmed by 6 bases and J by 7 bases, leaving 15 bases between them. CDR3 length: 14 amino acids. In DNA form, the CDR3 reads TGTGCCAGCAGAGACACCGGGGGCGGTGAAAAACTGTTTTTT. Its translation is CASRDTGGGEKLFF.

The chain has TRBV4-2 and TRBJ1-6; D unresolved. Trimming cost V 0 bases and J 10 bases, with 4 bases left between them. Germline CDR1 and CDR2: LGHNA and YNFKEQ. This CDR3 region has 12 residues. This CDR3 is CASSQDVSPLHF. CDR3 sequence (DNA): TGTGCCAGCAGCCAAGATGTCTCACCCCTCCACTTT.

This clone showed up many times. The V gene is TRBV6-4, the J gene TRBJ1-2; D unclear. Trimming took 5 bases from V and 14 from J, leaving 18 bases between them. Per germline, CDR1 MRHNA and CDR2 SNTAGT. There are 12 residues in the CDR3. The CDR3 DNA follows: TGTGCCAGCAGTTCCTTTACCCCAGCTTCGACCTTC. Its translation: CASSSFTPASTF.